These T cell receptor beta chains were read from a single sample in a study of shared clonotypes between healthy human individuals. Assay used: immunoSEQ multiplex PCR; TCRdb lists only in-frame clones, some missing. This table holds over a million clones, approximately 70% found once. The sequenced sample consisted of memory CD4+ T cells sorted from blood. These TCRs come from a man aged 18 to 29 in good health. Both conserved end residues are part of each CDR3. A D gene is named only where the DNA matches it firmly. Where a row states a size, it is once, few, many or the class of an expanded clone; other rows omit it.

V: TRBV5-1
length: 16
D: TRBD2
size: many
J: TRBJ2-5
DNA: TGCGCCAGCAGCTTGGAAGCGGGGGGCCCGGGGGAGACCCAGTACTTC
CDR3: CASSLEAGGPGETQYF

V: TRBV5-1
length: 14
D: NA
size: NA
J: TRBJ1-5
DNA: TGCGCCAGCAGCTTGGAAGTTGGCAATCAGCCCCAGCATTTT
CDR3: CASSLEVGNQPQHF

V: TRBV7-9
length: 16
D: TRBD1
size: NA
J: TRBJ2-3
DNA: TGTGCCAGCAGCTTAAGACAGGGGGAGGGCACAGATACGCAGTATTTT
CDR3: CASSLRQGEGTDTQYF

V: TRBV11-3
length: 16
D: TRBD2
size: NA
J: TRBJ2-7
DNA: TGTGCCAGCAGCCCCCCGACTAGCGGTTTACCTCGCGAGCAGTACTTC
CDR3: CASSPPTSGLPREQYF

V: TRBV6-6
length: 11
D: TRBD1
size: NA
J: TRBJ2-1
DNA: TGTGCCAGCAGTCCCGGGACAGTGGAGTTCTTC
CDR3: CASSPGTVEFF

V: TRBV12-5
length: 13
D: NA
size: once
J: TRBJ1-3
DNA: TGTGCTAGTGGTACGAAGGTCGGAAACACCATATATTTT
CDR3: CASGTKVGNTIYF

V: TRBV7-8
length: 15
D: TRBD1
size: NA
J: TRBJ1-6
DNA: TGTGCCAGCAGAGCCCGGGACAGTCTTAATTCACCCCTCCACTTT
CDR3: CASRARDSLNSPLHF

V: TRBV11-1
length: 14
D: TRBD2
size: NA
J: TRBJ2-7
DNA: TGTGCCAGCAGCCCCGACCGACTAGCTTGGGAGCAGTACTTC
CDR3: CASSPDRLAWEQYF

V: TRBV18
length: 15
D: NA
size: NA
J: TRBJ1-6
DNA: TGTGCCAGCTCACCGGGGGCTCCAGGAAATTCACCCCTCCACTTT
CDR3: CASSPGAPGNSPLHF

V: TRBV4-3
length: 13
D: NA
size: NA
J: TRBJ2-3
DNA: TGCGCCAGCAGCCTACTTATAGCAGATACGCAGTATTTT
CDR3: CASSLLIADTQYF

V: TRBV2
length: 15
D: TRBD1
size: NA
J: TRBJ2-3
DNA: TGTGCCAGCAGTCGACAGGGCAGTAAGGTAGATACGCAGTATTTT
CDR3: CASSRQGSKVDTQYF

V: TRBV2
length: 14
D: TRBD1
size: NA
J: TRBJ1-5
DNA: TGTGCCAGCACCGACAGGGGCGGCAATCAGCCCCAGCATTTT
CDR3: CASTDRGGNQPQHF

V: TRBV19
length: 17
D: NA
size: NA
J: TRBJ1-6
DNA: TGTGCCAGCCGACCTCGTGGGGAAGGGACCTATAATTCACCCCTCCACTTT
CDR3: CASRPRGEGTYNSPLHF

V: TRBV2
length: 14
D: NA
size: NA
J: TRBJ1-1
DNA: TGTGCCAGCAGTCCCCTTATTTTGAACACTGAAGCTTTCTTT
CDR3: CASSPLILNTEAFF

V: TRBV7-2
length: 17
D: NA
size: NA
J: TRBJ2-3
DNA: TGTGCCAGCAGCTCCCCTGGGACTCCGGGACGAACAGATACGCAGTATTTT
CDR3: CASSSPGTPGRTDTQYF

V: TRBV11-1
length: 14
D: NA
size: NA
J: TRBJ1-1
DNA: TGTGCCAGCAGCTTCTGGGGCGAGAACACTGAAGCTTTCTTT
CDR3: CASSFWGENTEAFF

V: TRBV6-5
length: 13
D: TRBD1
size: NA
J: TRBJ2-5
DNA: TGTGCCAGCAGCAGGGGGCCCCAAGAGACCCAGTACTTC
CDR3: CASSRGPQETQYF

V: TRBV2
length: 13
D: TRBD1
size: NA
J: TRBJ2-7
DNA: TGTGCCAGCAGCCTGGACAGGCTCTACGAGCAGTACTTC
CDR3: CASSLDRLYEQYF

V: TRBV27
length: 15
D: TRBD2
size: NA
J: TRBJ2-7
DNA: TGTGCCAGCAAGAACCTAGCGGGAGGATTCTCCGAGCAGTACTTC
CDR3: CASKNLAGGFSEQYF

V: TRBV5-4
length: 15
D: NA
size: NA
J: TRBJ2-3
DNA: TGTGCCAGCAGCCACACGGGCTTGGGGATAGATACGCAGTATTTT
CDR3: CASSHTGLGIDTQYF

V: TRBV19
length: 16
D: TRBD2
size: NA
J: TRBJ2-3
DNA: TGTGCCAGTAGTATGACTAGCGGGTTTAGCACAGATACGCAGTATTTT
CDR3: CASSMTSGFSTDTQYF

V: TRBV30
length: 15
D: NA
size: NA
J: TRBJ2-6
DNA: TGTGCCTGGAGTGTTAGTACCTCTGGGGCCAACGTCCTGACTTTC
CDR3: CAWSVSTSGANVLTF

V: TRBV19
length: 14
D: TRBD2
size: NA
J: TRBJ2-2
DNA: TGCGGTAGCGGGAGGACGGTTGACACCGGGGAGCTGTTTTTT
CDR3: CGSGRTVDTGELFF

V: TRBV2
length: 15
D: TRBD1
size: NA
J: TRBJ2-2
DNA: TGTGCCAGCGATGGGACAGGGCTGAACACCGGGGAGCTGTTTTTT
CDR3: CASDGTGLNTGELFF

V: TRBV10-1
length: 14
D: NA
size: NA
J: TRBJ1-5
DNA: TGCGCCAGCAGGGAACAAAATAGCAATCAGCCCCAGCATTTT
CDR3: CASREQNSNQPQHF

V: TRBV6-1
length: 12
D: NA
size: many
J: TRBJ1-1
DNA: TGTGCCACCACGGTAGGGAGCACTGAAGCTTTCTTT
CDR3: CATTVGSTEAFF

V: TRBV7-9
length: 15
D: NA
size: few
J: TRBJ2-2
DNA: TGTGCCAGCAGCTTCTTGGGGGGGAACACCGGGGAGCTGTTTTTT
CDR3: CASSFLGGNTGELFF

V: TRBV5-1
length: 17
D: NA
size: NA
J: TRBJ2-6
DNA: TGCGCCAGCAGTGACGGAACTCGCTCTGCGGGGGCCAACGTCCTGACTTTC
CDR3: CASSDGTRSAGANVLTF

V: TRBV15
length: 14
D: NA
size: once
J: TRBJ2-1
DNA: TGTGCCACCAGCTCAGGAGGAACGGGCAATGAGCAGTTCTTC
CDR3: CATSSGGTGNEQFF

V: TRBV15
length: 15
D: NA
size: NA
J: TRBJ2-5
DNA: TGTGCCACCAGCAGAAATACAGGTGCACAAGAGACCCAGTACTTC
CDR3: CATSRNTGAQETQYF

V: TRBV6-5
length: 12
D: TRBD1
size: NA
J: TRBJ2-1
DNA: TGTGCCAGCAGTCGGGACAGGAATGAGCAGTTCTTC
CDR3: CASSRDRNEQFF

V: TRBV5-1
length: 18
D: TRBD2
size: NA
J: TRBJ2-3
DNA: TGCGCCAGCAGCTGGGGACTAGCGGGAGGGCCCAGCACAGATACGCAGTATTTT
CDR3: CASSWGLAGGPSTDTQYF

V: TRBV30
length: 13
D: TRBD1
size: NA
J: TRBJ1-1
DNA: TGTGCCTGGGACAGGGGCCCGACCACTGAAGCTTTCTTT
CDR3: CAWDRGPTTEAFF

V: TRBV5-6
length: 14
D: NA
size: NA
J: TRBJ1-2
DNA: TGTGCCAGCACCTTAGGGTGGGGTGGACATGGCTACACCTTC
CDR3: CASTLGWGGHGYTF

V: TRBV21-1
length: 16
D: NA
size: NA
J: TRBJ2-2
DNA: TGTGCCAGCAGCATCGGACAACTAACACGGGCCGGGGAGCTGTTTTTT
CDR3: CASSIGQLTRAGELFF

V: TRBV18
length: 12
D: NA
size: many
J: TRBJ2-3
DNA: TGTGCCAGCTCACCGGGCCTAGATACGCAGTATTTT
CDR3: CASSPGLDTQYF

V: TRBV5-4
length: 16
D: TRBD2
size: NA
J: TRBJ2-1
DNA: TGTGCCAGCAGCGCGACCGGGACTAGCGGACACAATGAGCAGTTCTTC
CDR3: CASSATGTSGHNEQFF

V: TRBV10-3
length: 16
D: TRBD1
size: NA
J: TRBJ1-2
DNA: TGTGCCATCAGTGACCCCGACAGGGGTTTTGACTATGGCTACACCTTC
CDR3: CAISDPDRGFDYGYTF

V: TRBV5-6
length: 13
D: NA
size: NA
J: TRBJ2-7
DNA: TGTGCCAGCAGCTTGGACAGGAGCTACGAGCAGTACTTC
CDR3: CASSLDRSYEQYF

V: TRBV7-6
length: 14
D: NA
size: NA
J: TRBJ2-2
DNA: TGTGCCAGCAGCTTCGGGGGTATCACCGGGGAGCTGTTTTTT
CDR3: CASSFGGITGELFF

V: TRBV9
length: 14
D: NA
size: NA
J: TRBJ2-5
DNA: TGTGCCAGCAGCGAGGGATTTTCTTCAGAGACCCAGTACTTC
CDR3: CASSEGFSSETQYF

V: TRBV19
length: 16
D: TRBD2
size: few
J: TRBJ2-7
DNA: TGTGCCAGTAGTACCCGGACTAGCGGGAGCTCCTACGAGCAGTACTTC
CDR3: CASSTRTSGSSYEQYF

V: TRBV18
length: 13
D: NA
size: NA
J: TRBJ1-2
DNA: TGTGCCAGCTCACCTGGACATAGCTATGGCTACACCTTC
CDR3: CASSPGHSYGYTF

V: TRBV7-2
length: 14
D: TRBD2
size: few
J: TRBJ2-7
DNA: TGTGCCAGCAGCTTAGTTGCTAGCGGCTACGAGCAGTACTTC
CDR3: CASSLVASGYEQYF

V: TRBV30
length: 13
D: NA
size: NA
J: TRBJ1-1
DNA: TGTGCCTGGATCCGCCCGGGGGGCACTGAAGCTTTCTTT
CDR3: CAWIRPGGTEAFF

V: TRBV7-9
length: 14
D: NA
size: NA
J: TRBJ2-6
DNA: TGTGCCAGCAGCACCTTTACTGGGGCCAACGTCCTGACTTTC
CDR3: CASSTFTGANVLTF

V: TRBV5-6
length: 13
D: NA
size: NA
J: TRBJ2-1
DNA: TGTGCCAGCAGCTTTCGAGGTTACAATGAGCAGTTCTTC
CDR3: CASSFRGYNEQFF

V: TRBV7-2
length: 13
D: TRBD1
size: NA
J: TRBJ1-5
DNA: TGTGCCAGCAGCCGGACAGGGGATCAGCCCCAGCATTTT
CDR3: CASSRTGDQPQHF

V: TRBV6-6
length: 15
D: NA
size: NA
J: TRBJ2-3
DNA: TGTGCCAGCACCCCGGGCCCGACGGGAACAGATACGCAGTATTTT
CDR3: CASTPGPTGTDTQYF

V: TRBV5-4
length: 12
D: NA
size: NA
J: TRBJ2-4
DNA: TGTGCCAGCAGCTATCGGGACCACATTCAGTACTTC
CDR3: CASSYRDHIQYF

V: TRBV7-2
length: 14
D: NA
size: many
J: TRBJ1-2
DNA: TGTGCCAGCAGCTTAATAGGCGTGAACTATGGCTACACCTTC
CDR3: CASSLIGVNYGYTF

V: TRBV6-9
length: 14
D: NA
size: NA
J: TRBJ1-1
DNA: TGTGCCAGCAGTTCCCTGACAGGCTACACTGAAGCTTTCTTT
CDR3: CASSSLTGYTEAFF

V: TRBV4-2
length: 16
D: TRBD1
size: NA
J: TRBJ2-2
DNA: TGTGCCAGCAGCCAAGAAAGGGACAGGGGCGCCGGGGAGCTGTTTTTT
CDR3: CASSQERDRGAGELFF

V: TRBV5-1
length: 13
D: TRBD1
size: NA
J: TRBJ2-5
DNA: TGCGCCAGCTTTTTAGACAGGGGAGAGACCCAGTACTTC
CDR3: CASFLDRGETQYF

V: TRBV11-2
length: 15
D: TRBD1
size: many
J: TRBJ2-7
DNA: TGTGCCAGCAGCTTAGAGGGGACAGGGGTGTACGAGCAGTACTTC
CDR3: CASSLEGTGVYEQYF